One T cell receptor (beta chain) is described in this entry. Its antigen remains unidentified. Per the study methods: Filtering differed, since immunoSEQ gave only junction sequences and no quality scores. The repertoire was sequenced with immunoSEQ multiplex PCR; TCRdb's copy has only in-frame clones and lacks some. The DNA gave D and trimming, while V, J and clone size come from that table. The table lists approximately 720,000 clones, approximately 79% of them singletons. The data derive from a study of shared clonotypes between healthy human individuals. Overall study results and limits: Relative to memory subsets, naive subsets generally showed larger estimated richness. Blood alone was sampled, and tissue repertoires likely differ.

The V gene's germline CDR1 is SGHTA and CDR2 FQGNSA. The CDR3 sequence is 14 residues long. V lost 1 base, J lost 3 bases, and 8 bases lay in between. Sequenced sample: memory CD4+ T cells sorted from blood. Subset given: CD45RA-negative fraction. The J gene is TRBJ2-3, the V gene TRBV7-2; D gene ambiguous. The clonotype comes from a woman aged 25 to 39 in good health. DNA for the CDR3: TGTGCCAGCAGCTTAGACTATAGGACAGATACGCAGTATTTT. Its translation is CASSLDYRTDTQYF.